Below are 7 T cell receptor beta chains sequenced from a single sample in a study of identical twins. From the 5' RACE reads, TCRdb called clonotypes with MiXCR, one entry per CDR3 protein. The sample carries 500,000 to 550,000 distinct CDR3 sequences, roughly a fifth recorded once. In addition, the sample was reused for a study of T cells expressing NK-cell markers.

The source material was CD4+ T cells sorted from blood. The receptors were gathered from a woman in her late teens or twenties in good health.

This clonotype was counted a single time. This sequence joins TRBV3-1 and TRBJ1-5; D is perhaps TRBD1 (5 bases). CDR3 length equals 13 residues. The V gene's germline CDR1 is LGHDT and CDR2 YNNKEL (reference sequence). V gave up 1 base and J gave up 6 bases, with 7 bases separating them. Here the CDR3 reads CASSQGQGQPQHF. CDR3 DNA: TGTGCCAGCAGCCAAGGTCAGGGTCAGCCCCAGCATTTT.

The chain links TRBV7-9 to TRBJ1-6, with TRBD1 matching over 8 bases. The CDR3 extends over 14 amino acids. The ends lost 4 bases at V and 10 bases at J; junction bases unmatched: 6. The V gene's germline CDR1 is SEHNR and CDR2 FQNEAQ (reference sequence). The CDR3 nucleotides are TGTGCCAGCAGCTCCATACAGGGGGACTCACCCCTCCACTTT. This gives the protein CASSSIQGDSPLHF.

This clonotype was picked up a small number of times. The V call is TRBV12-3 or TRBV12-4, the J call TRBJ1-1; TRBD1 might be the D (6 bases). The CDR3 has 14 amino acids. V was clipped by 6 bases and J by 1 base, with 12 bases between them. The CDR3, as DNA: TGTGCCAGCAGAACCGGGACACGGAACACTGAAGCTTTCTTT. It encodes CASRTGTRNTEAFF.

This chain joins TRBV7-9 and TRBJ2-2; no clear D. Trimming removed 1 base at V and 4 bases at J, with 10 bases between. The CDR3 runs to 15 residues. The germline CDR1 and CDR2 sequences are SEHNR and FQNEAQ (reference sequence). In DNA, the CDR3 is TGTGCCAGCAGCTTAGTAATCGACCCCACCGGGGAGCTGTTTTTT. This encodes CASSLVIDPTGELFF.

This clonotype has just a few counts. The genes are TRBV27 and TRBJ1-5, with no clear D. From germline, CDR1 is MNHEY and CDR2 SMNVEV (reference sequence). CDR3 length: 13 residues. Trimming took off 0 bases at V and 9 bases at J, with 9 bases between the two ends. The CDR3 region has the DNA TGTGCCAGCAGTTTATCGGTCTCCCTGCCCCAGCATTTT. It specifies CASSLSVSLPQHF.

This clonotype has only a few counts. This chain connects TRBV12-3 or TRBV12-4 to TRBJ2-3, with TRBD2 identical over 14 bases. The trim removed 1 base at V and 4 bases at J, leaving 7 bases unmatched. CDR3 length: 18 amino acids. CDR3 coding DNA: TGTGCCAGCAGTTTAGGACTAGCGGGAGGGCCGGGGGCAGATACGCAGTATTTT. Its translation is CASSLGLAGGPGADTQYF.

This rearrangement joins TRBV12-3 or TRBV12-4 to TRBJ2-7; tentatively, D is TRBD1 (6 bases). CDR3 length: 13 amino acids. The V gene lost 6 bases and the J gene lost 5 bases, with 14 bases spanning the gap. CDR3 protein: CASRPTGIDEQYF. CDR3 DNA: TGTGCCAGCAGGCCTACAGGGATCGACGAGCAGTACTTC.